This T cell receptor beta chain was captured in a study of blood T cell repertoires in COVID-19. Profiled with immunoSEQ multiplex PCR; TCRdb holds only in-frame clones, not every one. The data show about 140,000 clones, about nine tenths seen once. This clone was recorded only once. The CDR3 contains 15 residues. Looked up from germline, CDR1 is MNHNS and CDR2 is SASEGT. Trimming removed 3 bases from V and 0 bases from J, with 9 bases in between. This chain connects TRBV6-1 to TRBJ1-5; D gene uncertain. Sequenced material: peripheral blood. The clonotype comes from a man aged 45-65 years with active or convalescent COVID-19. As DNA, the CDR3 is TGTGCCAGCAGTGATTTGCACTATAGCAATCAGCCCCAGCATTTT. Its translation: CASSDLHYSNQPQHF.